The 3 T cell receptor beta chains below were found in one sample sequenced in a study of blood T cell repertoires in COVID-19. The repertoire was sequenced with immunoSEQ multiplex PCR; TCRdb's copy has only in-frame clones and lacks some. Among 300,000 to 400,000 clones listed, around 88% were seen once. Material: peripheral blood. These receptors came from a woman aged 30 to 39 with COVID-19, enrolled during active disease.

This chain links TRBV5-5 with TRBJ2-7; D is unresolved. This CDR3 has 15 amino acids. Germline V gene sequence: CDR1 SGHKS, CDR2 YYEKEE (reference sequence). Trimming took 0 bases from V and 2 from J, leaving 12 bases between them. Here the CDR3 reads CASSLADVFPYEQYF. DNA for the CDR3: TGTGCCAGCAGCTTGGCAGATGTTTTTCCCTACGAGCAGTACTTC.

The rearrangement links TRBV18 to TRBJ1-1, with D maybe TRBD1 (6 bases). Germline V gene data show CDR1 as KGHSH and CDR2 as LQKENI. V gave up 3 bases and J gave up 10 bases, with 15 bases separating them. This CDR3 has 13 residues. The CDR3 DNA follows: TGTGCCAGCTCACCGAGTCCAGGGGATAGAGCTTTCTTT. This gives the protein CASSPSPGDRAFF.

The rearrangement joins TRBV7-9 to TRBJ1-2; the match to TRBD1 covers 9 bases. CDR1 and CDR2 from the germline V gene are SEHNR and FQNEAQ (reference sequence). V dropped 5 bases and J dropped 5; count of bases not matched to a gene: 6. This CDR3 is built from 14 residues. CDR3 DNA: TGTGCCAGCAGCGCGCCCGGGACAGGGTATGGCTACACCTTC. Amino acid sequence: CASSAPGTGYGYTF.